Each of the 11 T cell receptor beta chains below was sequenced from the same sample in a study of blood T cell repertoires in COVID-19. Profiling relied on immunoSEQ multiplex PCR, and the TCRdb table lists in-frame clones only, not all of them. The data show about 140,000 clones, approximately 89% seen once. Input material: peripheral blood. The receptors were sampled from a woman aged 50 to 65 with acute or convalescent COVID-19.

The chain is built from TRBV30 and TRBJ2-6, with a possible D match to TRBD1 (6 bases). Deletions cut 5 bases from V and 1 base from J, with 21 bases between. This CDR3 has 18 residues. In germline, CDR1 is GTSNPN, CDR2 SVGIG (reference sequence). The chain's CDR3 is CAWVEQGQLLSGANVLTF. In DNA form, the CDR3 reads TGTGCCTGGGTTGAACAAGGACAGCTTCTTTCTGGGGCCAACGTCCTGACTTTC.

The gene calls are TRBV2 and TRBJ2-3, with D perhaps matching TRBD1 or TRBD2 (7 bases each). Germline V gene data show CDR1 as SNHLY and CDR2 as FYNNEI. The CDR3 extends over 13 amino acids. DNA of the CDR3: TGTGTCAGGGGGGGGACCTCTGAAGGTACGCAGTATTTT. It encodes CVRGGTSEGTQYF.

The J gene is TRBJ1-1, the V gene TRBV10-2; 7 bases map to TRBD1. After removal of 6 bases from V and 4 bases from J, the junction contained 20 bases not matched to a gene. Germline V gives CDR1 WSHSY, CDR2 SAAADI. CDR3 size: 18 residues. The CDR3, as DNA: TGCGCCAGCAGCGGGGAACAGGGGAGAGTTCGGTTGAGCACTGAAGCTTTCTTT. It specifies CASSGEQGRVRLSTEAFF.

The chain carries TRBV6-1 and TRBJ1-4; D is unresolved. Germline V gene sequence: CDR1 MNHNS, CDR2 SASEGT. V dropped 1 base and J dropped 5 bases, with 20 bases sitting between them. CDR3 length equals 18 residues. Here the CDR3 DNA reads TGTGCCAGCAGTGAAGGTGGTGGCTGGAGAAGCCCCAATGAAAAACTGTTTTTT. Amino acid sequence: CASSEGGGWRSPNEKLFF.

The chain joins TRBV5-1 to TRBJ2-1; 9 bases fit TRBD2. Germline V lookup: CDR1 SGHRS, CDR2 YFSETQ. The CDR3 contains 17 residues. After removal of 0 bases from V and 2 bases from J, the junction contained 6 bases not matched to a gene. The CDR3 sequence: CASSLAPGGGAYNEQFF. The CDR3 DNA reads TGCGCCAGCAGCTTGGCGCCAGGCGGGGGGGCCTACAATGAGCAGTTCTTC.

This sequence joins TRBV10-2 and TRBJ1-4; D gene uncertain. The length of the CDR3 is 15 residues. Germline V gene lookup returns CDR1 WSHSY and CDR2 SAAADI. Trimming pared 0 bases from V and 8 bases from J, leaving 13 bases between. As DNA, the CDR3 is TGCGCCAGCAGTGAGTCGCGAGGCAGTGGGGAAAAACTGTTTTTT. Translated, it gives CASSESRGSGEKLFF.

This clone was seen a single time. The chain couples TRBV5-6 to TRBJ1-5, with 8 bases matching TRBD1. CDR3 size: 17 residues. Germline V gene lookup returns CDR1 SGHDT and CDR2 YYEEEE. V lost 3 bases to trimming and J lost 0 bases; unmatched junction nucleotides: 8. The CDR3 protein is CASSYGTGRHSNQPQHF. Written as DNA, the CDR3 is TGTGCCAGCAGCTACGGGACAGGACGACATAGCAATCAGCCCCAGCATTTT.

This chain uses TRBV6-1 with TRBJ2-7, with TRBD1 identical over 8 bases. The CDR3 is 15 residues long. Germline assignment: CDR1 MNHNS and CDR2 SASEGT. V was clipped by 2 bases and J by 0 bases; unmatched bases: 3. CDR3 residues: CASSESQGASYEQYF. CDR3 nucleotide sequence: TGTGCCAGCAGTGAATCTCAGGGGGCCTCCTACGAGCAGTACTTC.

The chain has TRBV10-3 and TRBJ1-1, with 10 bases identical to TRBD1. The CDR3 loop spans 13 amino acids. Germline trimming cut 7 bases from V and 7 bases from J; bases unmatched to any gene: 6. Germline V lookup: CDR1 ENHRY, CDR2 SYGVKD. The CDR3 is CAITRQGAGEAFF. Written as DNA, the CDR3 is TGTGCCATCACCAGACAGGGGGCAGGTGAAGCTTTCTTT.

This sequence joins TRBV6-5 and TRBJ2-7, with D possibly being TRBD1 (5 bases). CDR3 length: 14 amino acids. With 7 bases removed from V and 2 bases from J, the gap between germline ends came to 15 bases. The germline V gene encodes CDR1 MNHEY and CDR2 SVGAGI. The CDR3: CASTGRALTYEQYF. The CDR3, as DNA: TGTGCCAGCACCGGCAGGGCTCTCACCTACGAGCAGTACTTC.

This chain links TRBV6-6 with TRBJ1-1; possible D gene TRBD1, 6 bases. There are 13 residues in the CDR3. CDR1 and CDR2 from the germline V gene are MNHNY and SVGAGI (reference sequence). V shed 4 bases and J shed 4 bases, with 10 bases lying between them. CDR3 residues: CASSFTGLTEAFF. The CDR3 nucleotides are TGTGCCAGCAGTTTCACAGGGCTCACTGAAGCTTTCTTT.